This TCR beta chain was found in a study of CD8+ T cells in alopecia areata. The junction had 8 bases not matched to a gene; V was cut back by 5 bases and J by 5 bases. The CDR3 totals 14 residues. Germline V gene data show CDR1 as LNHNV and CDR2 as YYDKDF (reference sequence). Extraction and reverse transcription of RNA yielded cDNA as the sequencing template. Only in-frame clones appear in the TCRdb table, and some are missing; sequencing was by immunoSEQ multiplex PCR. In the table there are hundreds of thousands of clones, approximately 61% of which are singletons. This sequence originates from a human donor with alopecia areata. The specimen was CD4+ T cells sorted from blood, collected at week 0. The chain uses TRBV15 and TRBJ2-5, with 7 bases that match TRBD2. CDR3 sequence: CATSWGGIRETQYF. The CDR3 nucleotides are TGTGCCACCAGCTGGGGGGGGATCCGGGAGACCCAGTACTTC. The complete variable domain, with remaining parts taken from reference TRBV15 and TRBJ2-5, reads DAMVIQNPRYQVTQFGKPVTLSCSQTLNHNVMYWYQQKSSQAPKLLFHYYDKDFNNEADTPDNFQSRRPNTSFCFLDIRSPGLGDTAMYLCATSWGGIRETQYFGPGTRLLVL.